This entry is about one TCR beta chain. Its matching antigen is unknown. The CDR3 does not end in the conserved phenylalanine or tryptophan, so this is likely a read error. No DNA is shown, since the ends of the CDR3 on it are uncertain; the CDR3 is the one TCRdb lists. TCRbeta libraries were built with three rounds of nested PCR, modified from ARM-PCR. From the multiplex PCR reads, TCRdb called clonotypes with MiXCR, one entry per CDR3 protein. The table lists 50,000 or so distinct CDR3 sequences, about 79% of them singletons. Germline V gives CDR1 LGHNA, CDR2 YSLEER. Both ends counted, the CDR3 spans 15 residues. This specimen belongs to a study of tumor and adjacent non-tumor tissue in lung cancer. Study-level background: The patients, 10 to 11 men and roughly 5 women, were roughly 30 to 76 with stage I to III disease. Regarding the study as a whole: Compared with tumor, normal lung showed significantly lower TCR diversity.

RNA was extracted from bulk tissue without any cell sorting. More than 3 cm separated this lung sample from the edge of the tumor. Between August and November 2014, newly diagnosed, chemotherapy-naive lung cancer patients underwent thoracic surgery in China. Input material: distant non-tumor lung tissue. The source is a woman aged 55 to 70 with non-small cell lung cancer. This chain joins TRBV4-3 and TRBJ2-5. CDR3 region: CASCQEVTLGKTQYL.